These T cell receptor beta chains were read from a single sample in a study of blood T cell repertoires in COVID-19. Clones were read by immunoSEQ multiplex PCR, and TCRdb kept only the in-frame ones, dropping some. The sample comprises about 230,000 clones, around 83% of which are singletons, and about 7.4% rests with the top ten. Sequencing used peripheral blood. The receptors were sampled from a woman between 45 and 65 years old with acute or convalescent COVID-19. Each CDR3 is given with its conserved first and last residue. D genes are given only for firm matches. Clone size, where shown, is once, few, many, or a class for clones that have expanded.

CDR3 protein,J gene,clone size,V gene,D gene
CACATGERADTQYF,TRBJ2-3,-,TRBV30,TRBD1
CASSDRLNNEQFF,TRBJ2-1,-,TRBV10-1,-
CASSEQGGGINQPQHF,TRBJ1-5,-,TRBV2,-
CASSERLASYEQFF,TRBJ2-1,-,TRBV9,TRBD2
CASSDRDSYNEQFF,TRBJ2-1,-,TRBV5-6,TRBD1
CASRPGRGTGTYGYTF,TRBJ1-2,-,TRBV6-2/TRBV6-3,TRBD1
CAWSVWSNEQYF,TRBJ2-7,-,TRBV30,-
CASLGQGPEAFF,TRBJ1-1,few,TRBV19,TRBD1
CASSESYYGYTF,TRBJ1-2,-,TRBV25-1,-
CASGASGSYNEQFF,TRBJ2-1,once,TRBV7-9,TRBD2
CASSQLAGLGEKLFF,TRBJ1-4,-,TRBV4-1,-
CASSATEISGNTIYF,TRBJ1-3,-,TRBV6-5,-
CASSQDPGFAGTSNYGYTF,TRBJ1-2,-,TRBV14,-
CASSPTGQGFSGANVLTF,TRBJ2-6,-,TRBV7-9,TRBD1
CASSLGNYEQYF,TRBJ2-7,-,TRBV5-4,-
CASSPRTSGGPSSYNEQFF,TRBJ2-1,-,TRBV7-2,TRBD2
CASSQGGWTSSYNEQFF,TRBJ2-1,-,TRBV4-2,-
CASSPIGTGAVGYTF,TRBJ1-2,-,TRBV5-6,TRBD1
CASTGRLAGGSSYNEQFF,TRBJ2-1,-,TRBV2,TRBD2
CATSEAGTGGETQYF,TRBJ2-5,-,TRBV24-1,TRBD1
CASSLVRGLGTEAFF,TRBJ1-1,-,TRBV5-4,TRBD1
CDLDTEAFF,TRBJ1-1,-,TRBV2,-
CASSTINTEAFF,TRBJ1-1,few,TRBV6-5,-
CASTPREQYF,TRBJ2-7,-,TRBV21-1,-